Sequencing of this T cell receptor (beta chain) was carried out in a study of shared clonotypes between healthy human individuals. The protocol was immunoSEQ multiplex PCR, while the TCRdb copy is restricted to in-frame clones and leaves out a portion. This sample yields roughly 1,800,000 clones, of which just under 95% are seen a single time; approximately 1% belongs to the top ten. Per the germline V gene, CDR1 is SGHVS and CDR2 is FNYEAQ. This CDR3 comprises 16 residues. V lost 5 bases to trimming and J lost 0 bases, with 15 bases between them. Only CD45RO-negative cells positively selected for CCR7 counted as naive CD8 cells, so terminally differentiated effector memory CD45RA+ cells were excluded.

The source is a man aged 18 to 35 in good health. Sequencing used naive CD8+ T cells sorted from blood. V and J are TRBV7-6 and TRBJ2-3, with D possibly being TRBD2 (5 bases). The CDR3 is CASSPSGRVSTDTQYF. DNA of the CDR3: TGTGCCAGCAGCCCGAGCGGTAGGGTGAGCACAGATACGCAGTATTTT.